This TCR beta chain emerged from a study of vaccination and CD4 T cells after COVID-19. As for the study in general: Samples were taken after vaccination, a median of roughly 65 days after dose two, with a range of 14 to 241.

On this clonotype: The antigen remains undetermined.

CDR1 is SNHLY and CDR2 is FYNNEI in the germline V gene. This CDR3 spans 15 amino acids. Trimming removed 4 bases from V and 5 bases from J, with 15 bases in between. Cultured CD4+ T-cell DNA underwent Oncomine TCR Beta short-read sequencing. Using its own MiXCR run on the PCR reads, TCRdb lists one record per CDR3 protein. The table shows roughly 11,000 distinct CDR3 sequences, with about 56% occurring only once. The sample's treatment: roughly nine-day PBMC culture with coronavirus spike peptide pools or control peptides (ViraFEST assay). The study, taken as a whole, reports: Convalescent patients' clones that were vaccine-specific were spike mono-reactive in 304 of 307 cases.

The source of this sequence is a human donor who had recovered from COVID-19. Input material: CD4+ T cells from blood, cultured in vitro. V gene TRBV2 combines with J gene TRBJ2-1, with D perhaps TRBD1 or TRBD2 (5 bases each). The CDR3 spells CASSAQGGGHNEQFF. The CDR3 DNA sequence: TGTGCCAGCAGTGCCCAAGGTGGGGGACACAATGAGCAGTTCTTC.